What follows are 26 T cell receptor beta chains derived from one specimen sequenced in a study of blood T cell repertoires in COVID-19. Sequencing was performed with immunoSEQ multiplex PCR; in TCRdb, only in-frame clones are kept and a portion is missing. The sample includes 150,000 to 200,000 clones, 70% to 90% seen only once; the top ten take approximately 4.5%. The sequencing input was peripheral blood. The receptors were sampled from a human donor in a cohort sampled during active COVID-19.

This clone was observed a handful of times. The chain uses TRBV10-3 and TRBJ1-2, with D tentatively TRBD1 (6 bases). The CDR3 totals 20 residues. The V gene lost 3 bases and the J gene lost 0 bases, with 26 bases spanning the gap. Germline V gives CDR1 ENHRY, CDR2 SYGVKD. Written as DNA, the CDR3 is TGTGCCATCAGTGATGTCGAGACAGGAGCCTTCCTTTCGTCTAACTATGGCTACACCTTC. Translated, it gives CAISDVETGAFLSSNYGYTF.

V gene TRBV4-1 combines with J gene TRBJ1-2; unclear D gene. The CDR3 sequence is 15 residues long. CDR1 and CDR2 from the germline V gene are MGHRA and YSYEKL. Trimming left V 4 bases short and J 5 bases short, with 17 bases between. The CDR3 DNA reads as TGCGCCAGCAGCCCCTATCGGGAGGGAGGGTATGGCTACACCTTC. Residues: CASSPYREGGYGYTF.

V usage is TRBV6-2 or TRBV6-3 and J usage is TRBJ2-2; D might be TRBD1 (6 bases). Germline CDR1 and CDR2: MNHEY and SVGEGT. The CDR3 is made up of 15 amino acids. The V end was cut by 6 bases, the J end by 1 base, with 12 bases between. The CDR3 DNA reads TGTGCCAGCAGCACGGGACAACGGAACACCGGGGAGCTGTTTTTT. This translates into CASSTGQRNTGELFF.

The chain is built from TRBV28 and TRBJ1-4, with no clear D. V shed 4 bases and J shed 8 bases, with 14 bases lying between them. The CDR3 consists of 14 residues. Germline V lookup: CDR1 MDHEN, CDR2 SYDVKM. The CDR3, as DNA: TGTGCCAGCAGTTGGGTTGGGGAGAACGAAAAACTGTTTTTT. The encoded protein is CASSWVGENEKLFF.

The chain couples TRBV3-1 (or the pseudogene TRBV3-2) to TRBJ1-5, with D perhaps matching TRBD1 (5 bases). The CDR3 runs 12 residues. Germline CDR1 and CDR2: LGHDT and YNNKEL (reference sequence). V was pared by 5 bases and J by 7 bases, with 9 bases between. This CDR3 reads CASSRGEQPQHF. The CDR3 DNA reads as TGTGCCAGCAGCAGGGGCGAACAGCCCCAGCATTTT.

The genes are TRBV10-3 and TRBJ1-1; D gene unclear. V lost 0 bases to trimming and J lost 2 bases, with 13 bases between them. Germline-derived CDR1 and CDR2 are ENHRY and SYGVKD. This CDR3 is built from 16 residues. CDR3 DNA: TGTGCCATCAGTGAGTCGTCTGACACCTTCAACACTGAAGCTTTCTTT. This sequence encodes CAISESSDTFNTEAFF.

This clone has only a few counts. The V and J genes are TRBV4-2 and TRBJ2-7, with 9 bases aligning to TRBD2. The J segment lost 4 bases and the V segment lost 3 bases, leaving 7 bases of the junction unmatched. CDR1 is LGHNA, CDR2 YNFKEQ, per germline. The CDR3 extends over 15 amino acids. The chain's CDR3 is CASSHQAGGLYEQYF. Written as DNA, the CDR3 is TGTGCCAGCAGCCACCAAGCGGGAGGTCTTTACGAGCAGTACTTC.

The chain combines TRBV28 with TRBJ2-3; tentatively, D is TRBD2 (6 bases). Per germline, CDR1 MDHEN and CDR2 SYDVKM. The CDR3 loop spans 14 amino acids. The V gene lost 2 bases and the J gene lost 3 bases, with 9 bases spanning the gap. CDR3 sequence: CASSLAGWTDTQYF. CDR3 in DNA: TGTGCCAGCAGTTTAGCGGGATGGACAGATACGCAGTATTTT.

The CDR3: CASGHNDRGEAFF. The CDR3 coding sequence is TGTGCTAGTGGTCACAACGACAGGGGTGAAGCTTTCTTT. J is TRBJ1-1 and V is TRBV12-5; 8 nucleotides line up with TRBD1. This CDR3 is 13 amino acids long. The ends lost 5 bases at V and 7 bases at J; junction bases unmatched: 6. Germline CDR1 LGHNT, CDR2 FRNRAP.

J is TRBJ2-1 and V is TRBV7-2; 11 bases agree with TRBD2. Germline V gives CDR1 SGHTA, CDR2 FQGNSA. V dropped 5 bases and J dropped 3; count of bases not matched to a gene: 12. The CDR3 spans 18 residues. CDR3 amino acids: CASSPSSGLAGLYNEQFF. In nucleotides, the CDR3 is TGTGCCAGCAGCCCATCATCCGGACTAGCGGGCCTCTACAATGAGCAGTTCTTC.

This chain connects TRBV29-1 to TRBJ2-5; TRBD2 aligns across 16 bases. The V segment lost 7 bases and the J segment 5 bases; nucleotides outside the gene matches: 10. This CDR3 spans 16 amino acids. Germline assignment: CDR1 SQVTM and CDR2 ANQGSEA. DNA of the CDR3: TGCAGCGGAACGGGGACTAGCGGGAGGGCGCGGGAGACCCAGTACTTC. Amino acid sequence: CSGTGTSGRARETQYF.

This chain joins TRBV7-2 and TRBJ2-7; maybe TRBD2 (6 bases). V gave up 5 bases and J gave up 0 bases, with 11 bases separating them. The germline gives CDR1 SGHTA, CDR2 FQGNSA. The CDR3 covers 14 residues. The chain's CDR3 is CASSPETSSYEQYF. In DNA, the CDR3 is TGTGCCAGCAGCCCCGAGACTAGCTCCTACGAGCAGTACTTC.

J is TRBJ2-3 and V is TRBV12-1; the table's D call, TRBD2, was not checked against the DNA. TRBV12-1 is a pseudogene. The CDR3 sequence is 17 residues long. This CDR3 is CASSPIEGWAGPDTQYF. Written as DNA, the CDR3 is TGTGCCAGCAGCCCTATTGAGGGATGGGCCGGCCCAGATACGCAGTATTTT.

The chain carries TRBV6-2 or TRBV6-3 and TRBJ2-3; 9 nucleotides align to TRBD2. In germline, CDR1 is MNHEY, CDR2 SVGEGT. The trim removed 4 bases at V and 4 bases at J, leaving 3 bases unmatched. CDR3 length: 14 amino acids. CDR3 region: CASSSSGAADTQYF. The CDR3 coding sequence is TGTGCCAGCAGTTCTAGCGGGGCGGCAGATACGCAGTATTTT.

The chain employs TRBV6-5 and TRBJ1-2; D is perhaps TRBD1 (6 bases). Per the germline V gene, CDR1 is MNHEY and CDR2 is SVGAGI. CDR3 length equals 13 residues. V was cut by 6 bases and J by 2 bases, with 10 bases left in between. The CDR3 is CASSRTENYGYTF. The DNA of the CDR3 is TGTGCCAGCAGCAGGACAGAAAACTATGGCTACACCTTC.

This clone occurred once. The V call is TRBV9, the J call TRBJ1-4, with D possibly TRBD1 on 5 matching bases. There are 14 residues in the CDR3. The germline gives CDR1 SGDLS, CDR2 YYNGEE. Trimming cost V 0 bases and J 8 bases, with 11 bases left between them. CDR3 sequence reads: CASSVGGPSEKLFF. Written as DNA, the CDR3 is TGTGCCAGCAGCGTAGGGGGCCCGAGCGAAAAACTGTTTTTT.

The chain combines TRBV27 with TRBJ2-7; 8 nucleotides agree with TRBD1. V was pared by 5 bases and J by 3 bases, with 6 bases of the junction left unmatched. The CDR3 has 14 residues. The germline CDR1 and CDR2 sequences are MNHEY and SMNVEV (reference sequence). CDR3 protein: CASSRTGIGYEQYF. DNA of the CDR3: TGTGCCAGCAGTCGGACAGGGATTGGCTACGAGCAGTACTTC.

The chain joins TRBV7-2 to TRBJ1-6; 9 positions agree with TRBD1. V shed 5 bases and J 14 bases; nucleotides not matched to a gene: 10. CDR3 length equals 14 residues. CDR1 and CDR2 (germline): SGHTA, FQGNSA. As DNA, the CDR3 is TGTGCCAGCAGCCCGGGACAGGGAGGAGGCACCCTCCACTTT. Translating gives CASSPGQGGGTLHF.

The chain joins TRBV4-3 to TRBJ1-2, with 7 bases lining up with TRBD1. CDR1 and CDR2 from the germline V gene are LGHNA and YSLEER. There are 15 residues in the CDR3. J was trimmed by 3 bases and V by 0 bases; bases with no gene match: 4. The CDR3 nucleotides read TGCGCCAGCAGCCAAGACCTGACAGGGTACTATGGCTACACCTTC. Protein product: CASSQDLTGYYGYTF.

The chain has TRBV30 and TRBJ1-2; 7 bases line up with TRBD1. Per germline, CDR1 GTSNPN and CDR2 SVGIG (reference sequence). V was pared by 5 bases and J by 4 bases, with 13 bases of the junction left unmatched. The CDR3 covers 15 residues. The CDR3 spells CAWVPGQPDSYGYTF. The CDR3 DNA is TGTGCCTGGGTCCCGGGACAGCCGGATAGCTATGGCTACACCTTC. The complete variable domain, with remaining parts taken from reference TRBV30 and TRBJ1-2, reads SQTIHQWPATLVQPVGSPLSLECTVEGTSNPNLYWYRQAAGRGLQLLFYSVGIGQISSEVPQNLSASRPQDRQFILSSKKLLLSDSGFYLCAWVPGQPDSYGYTFGSGTRLTVV.

The chain carries TRBV30 and TRBJ1-2, with D maybe TRBD1 (5 bases). This CDR3 contains 12 residues. With 2 bases removed from V and 7 bases from J, the gap between germline ends came to 11 bases. From germline, CDR1 is GTSNPN and CDR2 SVGIG (reference sequence). The CDR3 loop is CAWSSGVGGYTF. The CDR3 DNA reads TGTGCCTGGAGTTCGGGGGTGGGTGGCTACACCTTC.

This clone was seen a few times. The chain couples TRBV28 to TRBJ2-3, with D maybe TRBD1 (6 bases). Germline-derived CDR1 and CDR2 are MDHEN and SYDVKM. The V gene lost 6 bases and the J gene lost 2 bases, with 15 bases spanning the gap. This CDR3 is 15 amino acids long. CDR3 protein: CASSSTGFATDTQYF. Written as DNA, the CDR3 is TGTGCCAGCAGCTCGACAGGTTTCGCCACAGATACGCAGTATTTT.

In nucleotides, the CDR3 is TGTGCCATAAGGGGACTAGCGGCTAACACAGATACGCAGTATTTT. It codes for CAIRGLAANTDTQYF. The rearrangement joins TRBV10-3 to TRBJ2-3; 11 nucleotides match TRBD2. Germline V gives CDR1 ENHRY, CDR2 SYGVKD. Unmatched junction bases numbered 7, after V lost 9 bases and J lost 2 bases. The CDR3 totals 15 residues.

The J gene is TRBJ1-6, the V gene TRBV10-3, with 9 positions matching TRBD1. The CDR3 totals 15 residues. J gave up 7 bases and V 6 bases, and 7 bases lay outside the gene matches. CDR1 ENHRY and CDR2 SYGVKD come from the germline V gene. The CDR3 DNA reads TGTGCCATCAGAAACCGGGACAGGGACAATTCACCCCTCCACTTT. Its protein product is CAIRNRDRDNSPLHF.

This chain links TRBV6-2 or TRBV6-3 with TRBJ1-1; 7 positions agree with TRBD1. Germline loops: CDR1 MNHEY, CDR2 SVGEGT. J gave up 1 base and V 6 bases, and 2 bases lay outside the gene matches. CDR3 length: 13 amino acids. The chain's CDR3 is CASSRTGNTEAFF. CDR3 coding DNA: TGTGCCAGCAGCAGGACAGGGAACACTGAAGCTTTCTTT.

The V call is TRBV10-2, the J call TRBJ2-2; 7 nucleotides align to TRBD2. CDR3 length: 14 amino acids. J gave up 5 bases and V 8 bases, and 8 bases lay outside the gene matches. Germline CDR1 is WSHSY and CDR2 is SAAADI. As DNA, the CDR3 is TGCGCCAGCGCCACGCGGGGGACTACCGGGGAGCTGTTTTTT. As protein: CASATRGTTGELFF.